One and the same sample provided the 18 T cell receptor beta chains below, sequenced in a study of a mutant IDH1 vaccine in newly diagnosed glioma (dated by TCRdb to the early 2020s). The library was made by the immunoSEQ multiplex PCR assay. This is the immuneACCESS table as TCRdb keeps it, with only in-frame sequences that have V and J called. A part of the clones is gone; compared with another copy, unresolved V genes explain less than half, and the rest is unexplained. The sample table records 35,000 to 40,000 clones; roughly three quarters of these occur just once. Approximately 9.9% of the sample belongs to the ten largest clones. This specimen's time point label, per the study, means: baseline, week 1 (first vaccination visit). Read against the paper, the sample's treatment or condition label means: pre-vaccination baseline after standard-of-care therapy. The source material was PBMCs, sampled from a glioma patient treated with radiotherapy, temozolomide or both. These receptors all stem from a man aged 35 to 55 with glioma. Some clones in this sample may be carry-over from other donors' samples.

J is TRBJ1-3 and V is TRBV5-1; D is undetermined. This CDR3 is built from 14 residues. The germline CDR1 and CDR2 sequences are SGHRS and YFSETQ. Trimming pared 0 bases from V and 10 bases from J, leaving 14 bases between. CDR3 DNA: TGCGCCAGCAGCTTGGGTCACCTAGCCCAGACCATATATTTT. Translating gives CASSLGHLAQTIYF.

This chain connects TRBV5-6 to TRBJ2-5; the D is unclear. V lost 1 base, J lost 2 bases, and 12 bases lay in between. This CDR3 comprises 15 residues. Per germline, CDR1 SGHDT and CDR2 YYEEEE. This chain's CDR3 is CASSLWSRQQETQYF. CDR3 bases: TGTGCCAGCAGCTTGTGGAGCAGGCAACAAGAGACCCAGTACTTC.

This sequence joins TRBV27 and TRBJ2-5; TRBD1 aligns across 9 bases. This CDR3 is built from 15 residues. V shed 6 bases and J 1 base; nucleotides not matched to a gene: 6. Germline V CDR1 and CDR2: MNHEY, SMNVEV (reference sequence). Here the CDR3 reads CASSKGQGGQETQYF. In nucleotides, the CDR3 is TGTGCCAGCAGCAAGGGACAGGGAGGCCAAGAGACCCAGTACTTC.

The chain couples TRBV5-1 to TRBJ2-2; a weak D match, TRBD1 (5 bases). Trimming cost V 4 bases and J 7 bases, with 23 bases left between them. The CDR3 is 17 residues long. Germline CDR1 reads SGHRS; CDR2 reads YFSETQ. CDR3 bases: TGCGCCAGCAGCCTTAACAGGCTACACAGGTGGAACGGGGAGCTGTTTTTT. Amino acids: CASSLNRLHRWNGELFF.

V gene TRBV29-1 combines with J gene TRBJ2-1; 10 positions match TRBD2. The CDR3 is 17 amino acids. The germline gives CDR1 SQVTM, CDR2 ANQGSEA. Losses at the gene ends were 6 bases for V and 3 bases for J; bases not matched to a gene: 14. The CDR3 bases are TGCAGCGTGGGGGGGGACACAGGGACTAGCGTCTACAATGAGCAGTTCTTC. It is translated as CSVGGDTGTSVYNEQFF.

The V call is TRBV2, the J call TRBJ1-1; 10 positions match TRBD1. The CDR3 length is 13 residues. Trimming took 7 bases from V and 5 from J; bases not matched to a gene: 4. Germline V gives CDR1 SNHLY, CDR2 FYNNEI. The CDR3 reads CASNGQGVTEAFF. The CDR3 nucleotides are TGTGCCAGCAACGGACAGGGGGTAACTGAAGCTTTCTTT.

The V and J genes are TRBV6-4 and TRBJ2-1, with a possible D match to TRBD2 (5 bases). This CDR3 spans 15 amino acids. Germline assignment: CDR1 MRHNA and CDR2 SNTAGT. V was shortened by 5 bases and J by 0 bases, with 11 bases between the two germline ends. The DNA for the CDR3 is TGTGCCAGCAGTAGGGAGTCTTACTCCTACAATGAGCAGTTCTTC. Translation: CASSRESYSYNEQFF.

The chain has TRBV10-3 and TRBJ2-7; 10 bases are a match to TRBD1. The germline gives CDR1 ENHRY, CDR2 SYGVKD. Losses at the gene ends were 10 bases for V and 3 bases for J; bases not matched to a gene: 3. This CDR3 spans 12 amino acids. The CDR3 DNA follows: TGTGCCACCGGGACAGGGGACTACGAGCAGTACTTC. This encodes CATGTGDYEQYF.

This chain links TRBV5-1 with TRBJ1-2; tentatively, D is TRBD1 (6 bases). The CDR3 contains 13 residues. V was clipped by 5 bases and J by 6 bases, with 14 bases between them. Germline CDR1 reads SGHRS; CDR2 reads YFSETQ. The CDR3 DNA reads TGCGCCAGCAGTCCGGACAGCCAACATGGCTACACCTTC. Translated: CASSPDSQHGYTF.

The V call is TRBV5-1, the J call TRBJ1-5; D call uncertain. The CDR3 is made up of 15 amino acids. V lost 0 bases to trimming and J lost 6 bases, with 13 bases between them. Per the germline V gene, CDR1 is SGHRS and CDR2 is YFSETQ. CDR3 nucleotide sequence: TGCGCCAGCAGCTTGGCCGCCGGGTCTGCTCAGCCCCAGCATTTT. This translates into CASSLAAGSAQPQHF. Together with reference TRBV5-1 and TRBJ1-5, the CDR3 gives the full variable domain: KAGVTQTPRYLIKTRGQQVTLSCSPISGHRSVSWYQQTPGQGLQFLFEYFSETQRNKGNFPGRFSGRQFSNSRSEMNVSTLELGDSALYLCASSLAAGSAQPQHFGDGTRLSIL.

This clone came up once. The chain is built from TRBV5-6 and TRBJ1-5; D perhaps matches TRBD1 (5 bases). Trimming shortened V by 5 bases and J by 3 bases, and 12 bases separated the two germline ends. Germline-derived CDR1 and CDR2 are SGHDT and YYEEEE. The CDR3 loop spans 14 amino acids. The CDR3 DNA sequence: TGTGCCAGCAGTTGGGGACTTTCCAATCAGCCCCAGCATTTT. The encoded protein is CASSWGLSNQPQHF.

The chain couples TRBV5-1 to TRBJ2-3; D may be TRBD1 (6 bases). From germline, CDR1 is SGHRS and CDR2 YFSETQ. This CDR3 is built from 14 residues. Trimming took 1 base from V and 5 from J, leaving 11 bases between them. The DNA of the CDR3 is TGCGCCAGCAGCTTGTCAGGGGCGTTAGATACGCAGTATTTT. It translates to CASSLSGALDTQYF.

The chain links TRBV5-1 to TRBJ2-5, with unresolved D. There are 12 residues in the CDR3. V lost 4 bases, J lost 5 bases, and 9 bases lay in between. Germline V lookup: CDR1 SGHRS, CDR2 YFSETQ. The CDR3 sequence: CASSPSRETQYF. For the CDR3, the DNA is TGCGCCAGCAGCCCCTCACGGGAGACCCAGTACTTC.

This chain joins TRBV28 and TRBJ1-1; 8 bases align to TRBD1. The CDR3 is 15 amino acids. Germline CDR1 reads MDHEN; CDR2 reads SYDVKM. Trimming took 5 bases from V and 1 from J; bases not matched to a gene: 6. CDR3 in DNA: TGTGCCAGCAGTCGGAACAGGGGGACGAACACTGAAGCTTTCTTT. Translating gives CASSRNRGTNTEAFF.

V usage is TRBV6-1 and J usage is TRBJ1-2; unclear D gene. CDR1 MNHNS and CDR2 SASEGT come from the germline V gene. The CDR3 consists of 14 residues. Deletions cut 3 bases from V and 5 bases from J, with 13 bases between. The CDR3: CASSEGSDGYGYTF. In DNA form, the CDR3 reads TGTGCCAGCAGTGAGGGGTCCGATGGTTATGGCTACACCTTC.

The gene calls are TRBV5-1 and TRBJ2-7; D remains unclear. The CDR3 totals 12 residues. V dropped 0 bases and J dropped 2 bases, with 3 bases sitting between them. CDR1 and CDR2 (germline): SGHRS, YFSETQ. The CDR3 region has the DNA TGCGCCAGCAGCTTGGTAGCCTACGAGCAGTACTTC. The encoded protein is CASSLVAYEQYF.

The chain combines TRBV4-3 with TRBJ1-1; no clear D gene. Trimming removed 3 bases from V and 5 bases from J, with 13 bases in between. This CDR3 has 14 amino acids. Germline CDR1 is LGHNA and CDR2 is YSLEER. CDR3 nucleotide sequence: TGCGCCAGCAGCCACGGGGATGGAACGACTGAAGCTTTCTTT. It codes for CASSHGDGTTEAFF.

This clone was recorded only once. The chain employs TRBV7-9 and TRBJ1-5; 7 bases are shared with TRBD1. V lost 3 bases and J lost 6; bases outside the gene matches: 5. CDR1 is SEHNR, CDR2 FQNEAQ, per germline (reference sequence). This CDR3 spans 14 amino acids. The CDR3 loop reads CASSFTGEGQPQHF. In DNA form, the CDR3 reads TGTGCCAGCAGCTTCACAGGGGAGGGTCAGCCCCAGCATTTT.